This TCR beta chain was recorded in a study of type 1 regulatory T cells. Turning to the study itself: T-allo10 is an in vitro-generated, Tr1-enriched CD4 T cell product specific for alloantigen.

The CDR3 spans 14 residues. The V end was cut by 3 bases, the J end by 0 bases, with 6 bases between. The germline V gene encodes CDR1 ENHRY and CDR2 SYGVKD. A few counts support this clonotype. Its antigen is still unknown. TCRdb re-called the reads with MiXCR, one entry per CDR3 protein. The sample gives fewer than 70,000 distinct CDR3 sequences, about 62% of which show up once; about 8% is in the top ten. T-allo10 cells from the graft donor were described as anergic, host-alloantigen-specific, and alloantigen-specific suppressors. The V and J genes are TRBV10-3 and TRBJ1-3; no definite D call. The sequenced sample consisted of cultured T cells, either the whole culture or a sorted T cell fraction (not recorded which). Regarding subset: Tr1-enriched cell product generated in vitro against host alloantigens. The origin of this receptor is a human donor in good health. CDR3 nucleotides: TGTGCCATCAGTGACGAAGTCTCTGGAAACACCATATATTTT. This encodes CAISDEVSGNTIYF.